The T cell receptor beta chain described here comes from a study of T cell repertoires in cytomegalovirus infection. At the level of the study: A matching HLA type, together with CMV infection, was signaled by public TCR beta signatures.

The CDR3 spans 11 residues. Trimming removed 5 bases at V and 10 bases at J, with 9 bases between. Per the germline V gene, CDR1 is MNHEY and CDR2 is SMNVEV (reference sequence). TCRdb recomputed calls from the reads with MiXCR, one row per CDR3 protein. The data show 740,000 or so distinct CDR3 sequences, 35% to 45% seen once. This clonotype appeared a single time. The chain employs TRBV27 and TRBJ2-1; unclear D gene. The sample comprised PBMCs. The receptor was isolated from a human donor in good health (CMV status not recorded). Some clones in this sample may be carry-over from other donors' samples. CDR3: CASSTGWEQFF. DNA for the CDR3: TGTGCCAGCAGTACTGGTTGGGAGCAGTTCTTC.